The source of this TCR beta chain is a study of a mutant IDH1 vaccine in newly diagnosed glioma. Time point meaning: baseline, week 1 (first vaccination visit). The treatment: pre-vaccination baseline after standard-of-care therapy. Germline V gene lookup returns CDR1 LNHDA and CDR2 SQIVND (reference sequence). The CDR3 has 15 residues. The J segment lost 4 bases and the V segment lost 7 bases, leaving 5 bases of the junction unmatched. The method was immunoSEQ multiplex PCR; TCRdb's version includes in-frame clones alone and lacks a portion of them. This sample carries some 60,000 clones, more than 85% of them seen once, and the ten largest clones take over 2.5%.

The receptor comes from a man aged 50 to 60 with glioma. Sequenced here: PBMCs, sampled from a glioma patient treated with radiotherapy, temozolomide or both. The chain employs TRBV19 and TRBJ2-2; the match to TRBD1 covers 11 bases. CDR3 sequence: CASNPGTGGTGELFF. DNA of the CDR3: TGTGCCAGTAATCCCGGGACAGGGGGCACCGGGGAGCTGTTTTTT.